These T cell receptor beta chains were read from a single sample in a study of T-cell reconstitution after alpha-beta-depleted transplantation in children. TCRdb re-analysed the PCR reads in MiXCR, keeping a single row per CDR3 protein. The sample has around 500,000 distinct CDR3 sequences, approximately 22% seen once. The material was PBMCs, mostly from graft donor cells, obtained 360 days after TCRalphabeta/CD19-depleted stem cell transplant. Every receptor here comes from a boy under two years old who had a stem cell transplant for acute myeloid leukemia, so the T cells may come from the graft donor. CDR3s include the opening cysteine and the closing phenylalanine or tryptophan. D genes are given only for firm matches. A clone size is listed for some rows: how often the clone was seen (once, few, many), or a class if it is expanded.

len: 16; v_gene: TRBV5-1; j_gene: TRBJ2-2; d_gene: .; abundance: .; CDR3aa: CASRLSPSANTGELFF; CDR3nt: TGCGCCAGCAGACTCAGCCCCTCCGCGAACACCGGGGAGCTGTTTTTT
len: 13; v_gene: TRBV20-1; j_gene: TRBJ1-1; d_gene: .; abundance: .; CDR3aa: CSASRLSNTEAFF; CDR3nt: TGCAGTGCTAGTAGACTTTCGAACACTGAAGCTTTCTTT
len: 14; v_gene: TRBV5-5; j_gene: TRBJ2-2; d_gene: .; abundance: few; CDR3aa: CASSLVGTTGELFF; CDR3nt: TGTGCCAGCAGCTTGGTAGGGACCACCGGGGAGCTGTTTTTT
len: 17; v_gene: TRBV12-3/TRBV12-4; j_gene: TRBJ2-1; d_gene: .; abundance: few; CDR3aa: CASISEFGGESYNEQFF; CDR3nt: TGTGCCAGCATTTCCGAGTTTGGCGGGGAGTCCTACAATGAGCAGTTCTTC
len: 16; v_gene: TRBV7-3; j_gene: TRBJ2-1; d_gene: TRBD1; abundance: .; CDR3aa: CASSPTATGGYNEQFF; CDR3nt: TGTGCCAGCAGCCCAACAGCGACAGGGGGGTACAATGAGCAGTTCTTC
len: 19; v_gene: TRBV11-1; j_gene: TRBJ2-6; d_gene: .; abundance: .; CDR3aa: CASSLDRPRGTSGANVLTF; CDR3nt: TGTGCCAGCAGCTTAGACAGGCCAAGGGGGACTTCTGGGGCCAACGTCCTGACTTTC
len: 15; v_gene: TRBV4-3; j_gene: TRBJ2-3; d_gene: .; abundance: .; CDR3aa: CASSLGHPSTDTQYF; CDR3nt: TGCGCCAGCAGCCTAGGACATCCTAGCACAGATACGCAGTATTTT
len: 13; v_gene: TRBV20-1; j_gene: TRBJ2-2; d_gene: .; abundance: .; CDR3aa: CSARALGGGELFF; CDR3nt: TGCAGTGCTAGAGCCTTGGGGGGCGGGGAGCTGTTTTTT
len: 14; v_gene: TRBV25-1; j_gene: TRBJ1-1; d_gene: .; abundance: few; CDR3aa: CASAARRINTEAFF; CDR3nt: TGTGCCAGCGCTGCCCGGCGGATAAACACTGAAGCTTTCTTT
len: 14; v_gene: TRBV6-5; j_gene: TRBJ1-2; d_gene: .; abundance: few; CDR3aa: CASSYSGLTYGYTF; CDR3nt: TGTGCCAGCAGTTACTCAGGGCTTACCTATGGCTACACCTTC
len: 15; v_gene: TRBV7-9; j_gene: TRBJ2-2; d_gene: .; abundance: .; CDR3aa: CASVVRTENTGELFF; CDR3nt: TGTGCCAGCGTCGTCAGGACAGAGAACACCGGGGAGCTGTTTTTT
len: 12; v_gene: TRBV6-2/TRBV6-3; j_gene: TRBJ2-7; d_gene: .; abundance: few; CDR3aa: CASRTLRDEQYF; CDR3nt: TGTGCCAGCAGAACACTTAGGGACGAGCAGTACTTC
len: 17; v_gene: TRBV30; j_gene: TRBJ2-7; d_gene: TRBD2; abundance: .; CDR3aa: CAWSGLAGGLLSYEQYF; CDR3nt: TGTGCCTGGAGTGGACTAGCGGGGGGCCTTTTATCCTACGAGCAGTACTTC
len: 14; v_gene: TRBV12-3/TRBV12-4; j_gene: TRBJ2-3; d_gene: .; abundance: many; CDR3aa: CASSFALSTDTQYF; CDR3nt: TGTGCCAGCAGTTTCGCTCTTAGCACAGATACGCAGTATTTT
len: 16; v_gene: TRBV18; j_gene: TRBJ2-2; d_gene: .; abundance: .; CDR3aa: CASSPRATDSTGELFF; CDR3nt: TGTGCCAGCTCACCCAGAGCGACGGATAGCACCGGGGAGCTGTTTTTT
len: 15; v_gene: TRBV6-5; j_gene: TRBJ2-2; d_gene: .; abundance: .; CDR3aa: CASSYSILNTGELFF; CDR3nt: TGTGCCAGCAGTTACTCGATCCTGAACACCGGGGAGCTGTTTTTT
len: 15; v_gene: TRBV12-3/TRBV12-4; j_gene: TRBJ2-3; d_gene: .; abundance: .; CDR3aa: CASSRDSLLTDTQYF; CDR3nt: TGTGCCAGCAGCCGTGACAGTCTCCTCACAGATACGCAGTATTTT
len: 15; v_gene: TRBV20-1; j_gene: TRBJ1-1; d_gene: TRBD1; abundance: .; CDR3aa: CSAPPNDRGWTEAFF; CDR3nt: TGCAGTGCTCCCCCAAACGACAGGGGCTGGACTGAAGCTTTCTTT
len: 15; v_gene: TRBV12-3/TRBV12-4; j_gene: TRBJ2-5; d_gene: .; abundance: many; CDR3aa: CASSSHRQGGETQYF; CDR3nt: TGTGCCAGCAGCTCCCATCGCCAGGGCGGGGAGACCCAGTACTTC
len: 15; v_gene: TRBV28; j_gene: TRBJ2-1; d_gene: .; abundance: many; CDR3aa: CASTMWGGPGELLVF; CDR3nt: TGTGCCAGCACCATGTGGGGTGGGCCAGGCGAGCTTTTAGTCTTC
len: 13; v_gene: TRBV7-9; j_gene: TRBJ1-6; d_gene: .; abundance: .; CDR3aa: CASGQEGNSPLHF; CDR3nt: TGTGCCAGCGGTCAGGAAGGGAATTCACCCCTCCACTTT
len: 15; v_gene: TRBV15; j_gene: TRBJ2-3; d_gene: .; abundance: few; CDR3aa: CATSRDRRGTDTQYF; CDR3nt: TGTGCCACCAGCAGAGATCGTCGGGGTACAGATACGCAGTATTTT
len: 15; v_gene: TRBV27; j_gene: TRBJ2-1; d_gene: TRBD2; abundance: many; CDR3aa: CASSLSGGYYNEQFF; CDR3nt: TGTGCCAGCAGCCTCAGCGGGGGATATTACAATGAGCAGTTCTTC
len: 15; v_gene: TRBV7-2; j_gene: TRBJ2-1; d_gene: TRBD2; abundance: many; CDR3aa: CASSFRLADYNEQFF; CDR3nt: TGTGCCAGCAGCTTTCGACTAGCGGATTACAATGAGCAGTTCTTC
len: 15; v_gene: TRBV6-5; j_gene: TRBJ2-7; d_gene: TRBD1; abundance: .; CDR3aa: CASSFSYRGRYEQYF; CDR3nt: TGTGCCAGCAGTTTCTCCTACAGGGGTCGTTACGAGCAGTACTTC
len: 16; v_gene: TRBV4-2; j_gene: TRBJ2-5; d_gene: .; abundance: .; CDR3aa: CASSQGPGPPRETQYF; CDR3nt: TGTGCCAGCAGCCAAGGGCCAGGCCCTCCGCGGGAGACCCAGTACTTC
len: 16; v_gene: TRBV4-3; j_gene: TRBJ1-6; d_gene: TRBD1; abundance: few; CDR3aa: CASSLSTGAYNSPLHF; CDR3nt: TGCGCCAGCAGCCTTTCGACAGGGGCCTATAATTCACCCCTCCACTTT
len: 13; v_gene: TRBV20-1; j_gene: TRBJ2-5; d_gene: TRBD1; abundance: .; CDR3aa: CSAGTGDQETQYF; CDR3nt: TGCAGTGCCGGGACAGGCGATCAAGAGACCCAGTACTTC
len: 13; v_gene: TRBV6-6; j_gene: TRBJ2-7; d_gene: .; abundance: .; CDR3aa: CASGGTPSYEQYF; CDR3nt: TGTGCCAGCGGAGGGACGCCTTCTTACGAGCAGTACTTC
len: 16; v_gene: TRBV5-1; j_gene: TRBJ2-2; d_gene: TRBD2; abundance: many; CDR3aa: CASRTAGEPNTGELFF; CDR3nt: TGCGCCAGCAGGACAGCGGGGGAACCAAACACCGGGGAGCTGTTTTTT
len: 13; v_gene: TRBV29-1; j_gene: TRBJ1-1; d_gene: .; abundance: .; CDR3aa: CSVERRVNTEAFF; CDR3nt: TGCAGCGTTGAACGTCGGGTGAACACTGAAGCTTTCTTT
len: 15; v_gene: TRBV15; j_gene: TRBJ1-1; d_gene: .; abundance: .; CDR3aa: CATSSPGMGVAKAFF; CDR3nt: TGTGCCACCTCCTCCCCAGGGATGGGGGTCGCGAAAGCTTTCTTT
len: 17; v_gene: TRBV20-1; j_gene: TRBJ2-1; d_gene: TRBD2; abundance: few; CDR3aa: CSARAIRSSGGYNEQFF; CDR3nt: TGCAGTGCTAGAGCAATAAGGTCTTCGGGGGGATACAATGAGCAGTTCTTC
len: 13; v_gene: TRBV5-1; j_gene: TRBJ1-1; d_gene: .; abundance: many; CDR3aa: CASSLGQTTEAFF; CDR3nt: TGCGCCAGCAGCTTGGGACAGACCACTGAAGCTTTCTTT
len: 16; v_gene: TRBV7-8; j_gene: TRBJ2-6; d_gene: .; abundance: few; CDR3aa: CASSFDRSSGANVLTF; CDR3nt: TGTGCCAGCAGCTTTGACAGGAGCTCTGGGGCCAACGTCCTGACTTTC
len: 14; v_gene: TRBV9; j_gene: TRBJ2-7; d_gene: .; abundance: many; CDR3aa: CASSVGGPTYEQYF; CDR3nt: TGTGCCAGCAGCGTCGGGGGGCCCACCTACGAGCAGTACTTC
len: 13; v_gene: TRBV2; j_gene: TRBJ2-5; d_gene: .; abundance: many; CDR3aa: CASSTTSQETQYF; CDR3nt: TGTGCCAGCAGCACGACTAGTCAAGAGACCCAGTACTTC
len: 14; v_gene: TRBV18; j_gene: TRBJ2-5; d_gene: .; abundance: .; CDR3aa: CASSPTQGQETQYF; CDR3nt: TGTGCCAGCTCACCAACCCAGGGGCAAGAGACCCAGTACTTC
len: 12; v_gene: TRBV5-6; j_gene: TRBJ1-2; d_gene: .; abundance: .; CDR3aa: CASSLGQNGYTF; CDR3nt: TGTGCCAGCAGCCTGGGGCAGAACGGCTACACCTTC
len: 14; v_gene: TRBV9; j_gene: TRBJ1-4; d_gene: .; abundance: .; CDR3aa: CASSLGTGNEKLFF; CDR3nt: TGTGCCAGCAGCCTTGGGACTGGGAATGAAAAACTGTTTTTT
len: 14; v_gene: TRBV9; j_gene: TRBJ2-7; d_gene: .; abundance: .; CDR3aa: CASSVDSHGYEQYF; CDR3nt: TGTGCCAGCAGCGTGGACAGCCACGGTTACGAGCAGTACTTC
len: 13; v_gene: TRBV6-2/TRBV6-3; j_gene: TRBJ2-3; d_gene: .; abundance: .; CDR3aa: CASTIAVEDTQYF; CDR3nt: TGTGCCAGCACCATAGCAGTGGAAGATACGCAGTATTTT